This passage covers 30 T cell receptor beta chains from one sample sequenced in a study of PD-1 blockade in classical Hodgkin lymphoma (dated by TCRdb to about 2020). The receptor library was made with the immunoSEQ multiplex PCR assay. TCRdb obtained this table from immuneACCESS and retained in-frame rearrangements with V and J assigned. These tables miss some clones; where compared with another copy, unresolved V genes account for less than half of the shortfall, and the remainder is unexplained. A total of roughly 14,000 clones appear in this sample, less than 80% of them only once. The ten biggest clones cover 9.5% to 12% of the sample. In light of the paper, this sample's time point label describes: cycle 1 day 1 (C1D1), immediately before nivolumab initiation. Every trial patient had relapsed following autologous stem cell transplantation, and prior brentuximab vedotin exposure was what differed among cohorts A, B and C.

The specimen comprised peripheral blood mononuclear cells (PBMCs), sampled at baseline. Every receptor here comes from a human donor with classical Hodgkin lymphoma.

The chain recombines TRBV19 with TRBJ1-1; 7 bases line up with TRBD1. With 6 bases clipped from V and 1 base from J, the junction kept 5 bases outside the gene matches. This CDR3 spans 14 amino acids. CDR1 and CDR2 from the germline V gene are LNHDA and SQIVND (reference sequence). The CDR3 sequence: CASSLDRTNTEAFF. CDR3 coding DNA: TGTGCCAGTAGCCTGGACAGGACGAACACTGAAGCTTTCTTT.

This chain uses TRBV18 with TRBJ1-2; 7 nucleotides agree with TRBD1. With 0 bases clipped from V and 4 bases from J, the junction kept 5 bases outside the gene matches. The CDR3 sequence is 15 residues long. CDR1 is KGHSH and CDR2 is LQKENI in the germline V gene. CDR3 sequence: CASSPPRGRVYGYTF. CDR3 bases: TGTGCCAGCTCACCACCGAGGGGGCGCGTCTATGGCTACACCTTC.

The J gene is TRBJ2-6, the V gene TRBV7-9; a possible D gene is TRBD1 (6 bases). Germline values: CDR1 SEHNR, CDR2 FQNEAQ (reference sequence). The CDR3 is made up of 16 amino acids. Trimming removed 5 bases from V and 0 bases from J, with 11 bases in between. CDR3 DNA sequence: TGTGCCAGCAGCCCCGGACAGACCTCTGGGGCCAACGTCCTGACTTTC. As protein: CASSPGQTSGANVLTF.

The rearrangement joins TRBV5-1 to TRBJ2-2; D may correspond to TRBD1 or TRBD2 (5 bases each). The V and J ends lost 4 bases and 3 bases respectively, with 10 bases between them. Germline-derived CDR1 and CDR2 are SGHRS and YFSETQ. CDR3 size: 14 residues. CDR3 coding DNA: TGCGCCAGCAGCGATTCGGGGCACACCGGGGAGCTGTTTTTT. Its translation: CASSDSGHTGELFF.

This clone has a single count. This chain uses TRBV11-3 with TRBJ2-1; TRBD2 matches 10 bases. Trimming cost V 4 bases and J 8 bases; bases outside gene matches: 5. From germline, CDR1 is SGHNT and CDR2 YENEEA. CDR3 length: 14 residues. DNA for the CDR3: TGTGCCAGCAGCTCCGGGACTAGCGAGCATGAGCAGTTCTTC. As protein: CASSSGTSEHEQFF.

The chain uses TRBV19 and TRBJ1-4; D ambiguous. The CDR3 consists of 14 residues. Per germline, CDR1 LNHDA and CDR2 SQIVND (reference sequence). V was pared by 5 bases and J by 8 bases, with 15 bases between. The CDR3 nucleotides are TGTGCCAGTAGTTACATCCCCGAAGGAGAAAAACTGTTTTTT. It specifies CASSYIPEGEKLFF. The full variable domain, its missing parts supplied by reference TRBV19 and TRBJ1-4, is DGGITQSPKYLFRKEGQNVTLSCEQNLNHDAMYWYRQDPGQGLRLIYYSQIVNDFQKGDIAEGYSVSREKKESFPLTVTSAQKNPTAFYLCASSYIPEGEKLFFGSGTQLSVL.

This chain links TRBV25-1 with TRBJ2-5, with 7 bases lining up with TRBD1. This CDR3 has 13 residues. Germline CDR1 reads MGHDK; CDR2 reads SYGVNS. Germline trimming cut 3 bases from V and 5 bases from J; bases unmatched to any gene: 3. The chain's CDR3 is CASSEYRGETQYF. The DNA for the CDR3 is TGTGCCAGCAGTGAGTACAGGGGCGAGACCCAGTACTTC.

CDR3 in amino acids: CASSPPTGTDTQYF. CDR3 sequence (DNA): TGTGCCAGCTCACCACCGACAGGCACAGATACGCAGTATTTT. V usage is TRBV18 and J usage is TRBJ2-3, with a possible D match to TRBD1 (5 bases). CDR3 size: 14 residues. V was trimmed by 0 bases and J by 1 base, leaving 5 bases between them. Germline V gives CDR1 KGHSH, CDR2 LQKENI.

The V call is TRBV5-1, the J call TRBJ2-1; D possibly matches TRBD1 or TRBD2 (5 bases each). This CDR3 region has 16 residues. Germline CDR1 SGHRS, CDR2 YFSETQ. Trimming removed 4 bases at V and 0 bases at J, with 14 bases between. The CDR3 protein is CASSPGRRSSYNEQFF. CDR3 DNA sequence: TGCGCCAGCAGCCCGGGACGGAGGAGCTCCTACAATGAGCAGTTCTTC.

The rearrangement joins TRBV28 to TRBJ2-3; TRBD2 aligns across 7 bases. The V and J ends lost 4 bases and 1 base, in that order; junction bases with no gene match: 11. Germline V gene lookup returns CDR1 MDHEN and CDR2 SYDVKM. The CDR3 totals 17 residues. CDR3 DNA: TGTGCCAGCAGTTCGGCAGGGCGGGGGTTCGGCACAGATACGCAGTATTTT. Translated, it gives CASSSAGRGFGTDTQYF.

Regarding this clone: A much larger clone lies a single base off, so this may be a read error. The sample contains more than one DNA sequence encoding this CDR3. V is TRBV27 and J is TRBJ1-6, with a weak D call TRBD1 (5 bases). CDR3 length equals 14 residues. The germline CDR1 and CDR2 sequences are MNHEY and SMNVEV (reference sequence). Trimming left V 9 bases short and J 10 bases short, with 19 bases between. This CDR3 is CASSIDKRDSPLHF. In DNA, the CDR3 is TGTGCCAGTAGTATAGACAAAAGGGACTCACCCCTCCACTTT.

Judged by abundance, this clone is large. V and J are TRBV9 and TRBJ1-1, with 8 bases identical to TRBD1. Germline values: CDR1 SGDLS, CDR2 YYNGEE. The CDR3 contains 15 residues. The V and J ends lost 2 bases and 6 bases, in that order; junction bases with no gene match: 9. The CDR3 reads CASSVVGQGVAEAFF. CDR3 coding DNA: TGTGCCAGCAGCGTGGTTGGACAGGGTGTCGCTGAAGCTTTCTTT.

The chain recombines TRBV28 with TRBJ2-5; 7 bases agree with TRBD2. Germline trimming cut 5 bases from V and 1 base from J; bases unmatched to any gene: 7. Looked up from germline, CDR1 is MDHEN and CDR2 is SYDVKM. The CDR3 is made up of 15 amino acids. CDR3 nucleotides: TGTGCCAGCAGTATCCGGGACTACGCCCAAGAGACCCAGTACTTC. It translates to CASSIRDYAQETQYF.

This chain uses TRBV30 with TRBJ2-5; D gene uncertain. The V and J ends lost 2 bases and 5 bases respectively, with 18 bases between them. Germline CDR1 and CDR2: GTSNPN and SVGIG (reference sequence). The length of the CDR3 is 15 residues. As DNA, the CDR3 is TGTGCCTGGAGTCTTCTGATGGACCCCAGGGAGACCCAGTACTTC. It translates to CAWSLLMDPRETQYF.

In DNA form, the CDR3 reads TGTGCCACCAGCAGTAGCCGGACAGCAACTAATGAAAAACTGTTTTTT. Translation: CATSSSRTATNEKLFF. The chain is built from TRBV15 and TRBJ1-4; D may be TRBD1 (6 bases). The CDR3 consists of 16 residues. V gave up 3 bases and J gave up 0 bases, with 11 bases separating them. From germline, CDR1 is LNHNV and CDR2 YYDKDF (reference sequence).

This sequence joins TRBV28 and TRBJ2-5; D unclear. The CDR3 is 14 residues long. V shed 3 bases and J shed 5 bases, with 13 bases lying between them. Germline loops: CDR1 MDHEN, CDR2 SYDVKM. Here the CDR3 reads CASSLRKGWETQYF. The CDR3 nucleotides read TGTGCCAGCAGTTTGAGGAAAGGGTGGGAGACCCAGTACTTC.

The CDR3 DNA sequence: TGTGCCAGCATCCCATGGGGGGAGGCTGGCTACACCTTC. Protein product: CASIPWGEAGYTF. The chain employs TRBV5-6 and TRBJ1-2; a possible D gene is TRBD1 (5 bases). The CDR3 totals 13 residues. Trimming removed 6 bases at V and 7 bases at J, with 16 bases between. Germline V lookup: CDR1 SGHDT, CDR2 YYEEEE.

The genes are TRBV28 and TRBJ1-3, with D possibly being TRBD1 (5 bases). CDR1 MDHEN and CDR2 SYDVKM come from the germline V gene. Deletions cut 5 bases from V and 3 bases from J, with 14 bases between. This CDR3 is built from 15 residues. The chain's CDR3 is CASSPSGGDGNTIYF. Here the CDR3 DNA reads TGTGCCAGCAGTCCCTCCGGGGGAGATGGAAACACCATATATTTT.

This clone was detected once. This chain links TRBV28 with TRBJ2-7; the match to TRBD2 covers 8 bases. Germline CDR1 is MDHEN and CDR2 is SYDVKM. This CDR3 contains 15 residues. V lost 5 bases, J lost 4 bases, and 10 bases stayed unmatched. CDR3 residues: CASSPLAEWDYEQYF. In DNA form, the CDR3 reads TGTGCCAGCAGTCCACTAGCGGAATGGGATTACGAGCAGTACTTC. The full variable domain, in which reference TRBV28 and TRBJ2-7 provide the parts outside the CDR3, is DVKVTQSSRYLVKRTGEKVFLECVQDMDHENMFWYRQDPGLGLRLIYFSYDVKMKEKGDIPEGYSVSREKKERFSLILESASTNQTSMYLCASSPLAEWDYEQYFGPGTRLTVT.

This clone qualifies as medium-sized. The rearrangement uses TRBV9 and TRBJ1-1; the D is unclear. Germline V gives CDR1 SGDLS, CDR2 YYNGEE. Trimming removed 0 bases from V and 4 bases from J, with 16 bases in between. This CDR3 region has 16 residues. CDR3 in amino acids: CASSVVVGEEATEAFF. In nucleotides, the CDR3 is TGTGCCAGCAGCGTAGTAGTCGGGGAGGAGGCCACTGAAGCTTTCTTT.

V and J are TRBV6-5 and TRBJ2-7, with D unresolved. Trimming removed 6 bases at V and 2 bases at J, with 8 bases between. Germline lookup yields CDR1 MNHEY and CDR2 SVGAGI. The CDR3 totals 12 residues. Written as DNA, the CDR3 is TGTGCCAGCAGCCTACGAGCCTACGAGCAGTACTTC. This translates into CASSLRAYEQYF.

CDR3 amino acids: CATHIPRGNQPQHF. CDR3 sequence (DNA): TGTGCCACACATATTCCGAGAGGCAATCAGCCCCAGCATTTT. This chain joins TRBV28 and TRBJ1-5; D gene uncertain. The CDR3 is 14 residues long. The germline V and J ends were trimmed by 10 bases and 2 bases, with 15 bases remaining between them. Looked up from germline, CDR1 is MDHEN and CDR2 is SYDVKM. Drawing the rest from reference TRBV28 and TRBJ1-5, the complete variable domain is DVKVTQSSRYLVKRTGEKVFLECVQDMDHENMFWYRQDPGLGLRLIYFSYDVKMKEKGDIPEGYSVSREKKERFSLILESASTNQTSMYLCATHIPRGNQPQHFGDGTRLSIL.

The V gene is TRBV14, the J gene TRBJ2-3, with a weak D call TRBD2 (5 bases). Germline loops: CDR1 SGHDN, CDR2 FVKESK. Trimming removed 4 bases at V and 2 bases at J, with 19 bases between. CDR3 length: 17 residues. CDR3 in amino acids: CASSPKWERSFTDTQYF. In DNA, the CDR3 is TGTGCCAGCAGCCCCAAGTGGGAGCGGTCGTTCACAGATACGCAGTATTTT.

The chain has TRBV11-3 and TRBJ1-5; D unclear. The CDR3 is 14 residues long. V dropped 5 bases and J dropped 2 bases, with 10 bases sitting between them. Germline V CDR1 and CDR2: SGHNT, YENEEA. The CDR3: CASSPGGGNQPQHF. The DNA of the CDR3 is TGTGCCAGCAGCCCGGGCGGGGGCAATCAGCCCCAGCATTTT.

This clone has just a few counts. The chain is built from TRBV7-8 and TRBJ1-5, with D hard to call. Germline V gives CDR1 SGHVS, CDR2 FQNEAQ. The CDR3 is made up of 16 amino acids. The V end lost 5 bases, the J end lost 4 bases, and 18 bases lay between the germline ends. The CDR3 DNA follows: TGTGCCAGCAGCCCCCGTCCTCCTGGATTAAATCAGCCCCAGCATTTT. It translates to CASSPRPPGLNQPQHF. The entire variable domain, with the rest obtained from reference TRBV7-8 and TRBJ1-5, is as follows: GAGVSQSPRYKVAKRGQDVALRCDPISGHVSLFWYQQALGQGPEFLTYFQNEAQLDKSGLPSDRFFAERPEGSVSTLKIQRTQQEDSAVYLCASSPRPPGLNQPQHFGDGTRLSIL.

The chain has TRBV6-1 and TRBJ1-5; D call uncertain. Germline values: CDR1 MNHNS, CDR2 SASEGT. CDR3 length: 13 residues. V lost 10 bases and J lost 0, with 10 bases in between. The CDR3: CATGLDSNQPQHF. CDR3 nucleotide sequence: TGTGCCACAGGACTTGATAGCAATCAGCCCCAGCATTTT.

The chain uses TRBV5-1 and TRBJ1-1; D is unclear. Germline V lookup: CDR1 SGHRS, CDR2 YFSETQ. Trimming took 2 bases from V and 5 from J, leaving 13 bases between them. This CDR3 spans 14 amino acids. CDR3 sequence: CASSFTSPETEAFF. Here the CDR3 DNA reads TGCGCCAGCAGCTTTACCAGCCCTGAAACTGAAGCTTTCTTT.

V usage is TRBV2 and J usage is TRBJ2-3; D is possibly TRBD1 (5 bases). The ends were cut back, 1 base at V and 6 bases at J, with 5 bases in the middle. This CDR3 spans 12 amino acids. Germline CDR1 SNHLY, CDR2 FYNNEI. As DNA, the CDR3 is TGTGCCAGCAGTGAAGAGGGGGATACGCAGTATTTT. Translating it yields CASSEEGDTQYF.

V usage is TRBV19 and J usage is TRBJ1-2; 9 nucleotides match TRBD1. J gave up 4 bases and V 9 bases, and 3 bases lay outside the gene matches. Per germline, CDR1 LNHDA and CDR2 SQIVND (reference sequence). The CDR3 has 12 residues. The CDR3 DNA is TGTGCCAGCGGACAGGGGATCTATGGCTACACCTTC. Translated, it gives CASGQGIYGYTF.

The count of this clone is one. The rearrangement joins TRBV4-2 to TRBJ2-3, with 10 bases lining up with TRBD2. The CDR3 length is 16 residues. CDR1 is LGHNA and CDR2 is YNFKEQ in the germline V gene. V lost 0 bases, J lost 6 bases, and 6 bases stayed unmatched. The DNA for the CDR3 is TGTGCCAGCAGCCAAGAAAGGACTAGCGGTGGGGATACGCAGTATTTT. Amino acid sequence: CASSQERTSGGDTQYF.